This TCR beta chain is from a study of glioma-infiltrating T cells after dendritic cell vaccination. Only patients with spare fresh-frozen tumor and over two years of follow-up were included. Sequencing was performed with immunoSEQ multiplex PCR; in TCRdb, only in-frame clones are kept and a portion is missing. The sample includes roughly 3,500 clones, approximately 95% of them seen just once. The sequence came from a human donor with glioblastoma. Material: blood, obtained before dendritic cell vaccination.

In DNA, the CDR3 is TGTGCCAGCAGACGGGGGACCCAGGGCGGTGGAGCTTTCTTT. It specifies CASRRGTQGGGAFF. V gene TRBV6-5 combines with J gene TRBJ1-1; D might be TRBD1 (5 bases). The CDR3 runs 14 residues. V gave up 6 bases and J gave up 10 bases, with 21 bases separating them. Germline lookup yields CDR1 MNHEY and CDR2 SVGAGI.